This T cell receptor (beta chain) is from a study of blood T cells in healthy people across ages. For this clonotype: Its antigen is unidentified.

Alongside a J-beta primer mix, a sample-barcoded 5' primer served in a second PCR lasting roughly 6 to 11 cycles. TCRdb processed the 5' RACE reads anew with MiXCR; each CDR3 protein has one entry. The data hold 1.5 million to 1.8 million distinct CDR3 sequences, with about 42% observed a single time. The V gene's germline CDR1 is SNHLY and CDR2 FYNNEI. Trimming removed 5 bases from V and 2 bases from J, with 12 bases in between. The CDR3 runs 14 residues. Findings and limits, study-wide: PBMCs went unsorted, and a conclusive naive versus antigen-experienced comparison was therefore prevented. With naive T cell percentage, TCR beta diversity showed a strong correlation.

This chain connects TRBV2 to TRBJ2-5, with D tentatively TRBD2 (5 bases). The source is a woman between 18 and 30 years old in good health. Specimen: blood. For the CDR3, the DNA is TGTGCCAGCAGTCGAGAGCGGTTTCAAGAGACCCAGTACTTC. This gives the protein CASSRERFQETQYF. Full variable domain (missing parts from reference TRBV2 and TRBJ2-5): EPEVTQTPSHQVTQMGQEVILRCVPISNHLYFYWYRQILGQKVEFLVSFYNNEISEKSEIFDDQFSVERPDGSNFTLKIRSTKLEDSAMYFCASSRERFQETQYFGPGTRLLVL.